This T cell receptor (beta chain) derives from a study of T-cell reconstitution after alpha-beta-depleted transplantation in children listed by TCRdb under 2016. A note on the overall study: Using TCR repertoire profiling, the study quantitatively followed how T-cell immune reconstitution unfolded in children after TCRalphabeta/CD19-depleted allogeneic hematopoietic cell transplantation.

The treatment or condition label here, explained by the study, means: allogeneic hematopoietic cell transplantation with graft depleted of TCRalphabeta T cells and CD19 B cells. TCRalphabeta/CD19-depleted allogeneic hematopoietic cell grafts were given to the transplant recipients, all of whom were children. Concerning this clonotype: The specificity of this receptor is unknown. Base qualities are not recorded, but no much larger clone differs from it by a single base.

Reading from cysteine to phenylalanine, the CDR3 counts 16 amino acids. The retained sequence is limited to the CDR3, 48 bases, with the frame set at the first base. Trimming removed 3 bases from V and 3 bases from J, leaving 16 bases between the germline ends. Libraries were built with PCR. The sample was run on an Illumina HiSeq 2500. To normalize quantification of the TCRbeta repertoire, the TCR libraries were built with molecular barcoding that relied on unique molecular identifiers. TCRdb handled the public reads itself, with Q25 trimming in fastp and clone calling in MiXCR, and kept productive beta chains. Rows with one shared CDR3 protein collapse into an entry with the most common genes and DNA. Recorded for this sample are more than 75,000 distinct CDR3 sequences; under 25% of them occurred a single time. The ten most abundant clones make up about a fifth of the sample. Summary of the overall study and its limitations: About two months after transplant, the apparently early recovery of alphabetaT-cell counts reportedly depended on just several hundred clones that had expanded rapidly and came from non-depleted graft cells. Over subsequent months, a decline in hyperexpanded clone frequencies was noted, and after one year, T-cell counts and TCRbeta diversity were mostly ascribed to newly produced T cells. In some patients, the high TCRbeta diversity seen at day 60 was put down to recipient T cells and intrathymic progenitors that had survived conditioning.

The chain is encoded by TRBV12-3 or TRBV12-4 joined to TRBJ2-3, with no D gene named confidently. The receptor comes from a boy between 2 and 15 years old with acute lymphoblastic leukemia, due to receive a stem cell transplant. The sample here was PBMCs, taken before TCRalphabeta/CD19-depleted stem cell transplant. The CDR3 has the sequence CASSFLLNFGTDTQYF. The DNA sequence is TGTGCCAGCAGTTTTTTGCTAAATTTCGGTACAGATACGCAGTATTTT.